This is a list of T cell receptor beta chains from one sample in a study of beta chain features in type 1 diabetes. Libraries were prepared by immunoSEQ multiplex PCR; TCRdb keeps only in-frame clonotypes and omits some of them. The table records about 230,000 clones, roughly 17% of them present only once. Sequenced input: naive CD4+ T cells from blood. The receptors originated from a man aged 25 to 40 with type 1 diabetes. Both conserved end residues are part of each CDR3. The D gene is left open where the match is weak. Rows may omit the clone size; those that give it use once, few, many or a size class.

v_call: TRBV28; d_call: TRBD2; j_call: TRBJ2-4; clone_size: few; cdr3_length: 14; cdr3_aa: CASSFGGRRNIQYF; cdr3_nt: TGTGCCAGCAGTTTCGGCGGGAGGCGTAACATTCAGTACTTC
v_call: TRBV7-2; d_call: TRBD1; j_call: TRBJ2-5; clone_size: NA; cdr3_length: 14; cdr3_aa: CASSPGQVGETQYF; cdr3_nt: TGTGCCAGCAGCCCGGGACAGGTTGGAGAGACCCAGTACTTC
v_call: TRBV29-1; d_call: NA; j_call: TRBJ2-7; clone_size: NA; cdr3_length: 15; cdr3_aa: CSVESNTGYAYEQYF; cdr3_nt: TGCAGCGTTGAATCCAACACGGGATATGCCTACGAGCAGTACTTC
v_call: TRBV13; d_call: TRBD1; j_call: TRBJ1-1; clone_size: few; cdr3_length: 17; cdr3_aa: CASSLADRQGTRFEAFF; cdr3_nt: TGTGCCAGCAGCTTAGCAGACCGACAGGGGACGAGGTTTGAAGCTTTCTTT
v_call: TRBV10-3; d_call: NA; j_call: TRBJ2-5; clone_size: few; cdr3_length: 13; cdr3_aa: CAISGLAQETQYF; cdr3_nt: TGTGCCATCAGTGGATTGGCTCAAGAGACCCAGTACTTC
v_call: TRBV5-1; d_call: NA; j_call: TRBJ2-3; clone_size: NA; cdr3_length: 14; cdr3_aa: CASSLGLGTDTQYF; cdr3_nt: TGCGCCAGCAGCTTGGGACTTGGCACAGATACGCAGTATTTT
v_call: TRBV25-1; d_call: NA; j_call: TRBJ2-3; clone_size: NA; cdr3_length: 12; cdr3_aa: CASSGYTDTQYF; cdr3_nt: TGTGCCAGCAGTGGATACACAGATACGCAGTATTTT
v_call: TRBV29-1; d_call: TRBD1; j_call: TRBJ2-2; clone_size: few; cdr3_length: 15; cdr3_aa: CSVYGTGGLSGELFF; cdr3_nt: TGCAGCGTTTACGGGACAGGGGGCTTAAGCGGGGAGCTGTTTTTT
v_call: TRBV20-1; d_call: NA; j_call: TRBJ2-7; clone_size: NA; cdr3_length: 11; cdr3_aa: CSASRSYEQYF; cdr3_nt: TGCAGTGCTTCGAGATCCTACGAGCAGTACTTC
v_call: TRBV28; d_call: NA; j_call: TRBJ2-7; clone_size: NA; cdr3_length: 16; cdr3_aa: CASKPLTGRSSYEQYF; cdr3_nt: TGTGCCAGCAAACCATTGACAGGGAGGAGCTCCTACGAGCAGTACTTC
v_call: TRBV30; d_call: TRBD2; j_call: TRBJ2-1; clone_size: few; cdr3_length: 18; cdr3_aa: CAWTSGRTGTSSYNEQFF; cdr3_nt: TGTGCCTGGACTAGCGGGAGGACCGGAACCAGCTCCTACAATGAGCAGTTCTTC
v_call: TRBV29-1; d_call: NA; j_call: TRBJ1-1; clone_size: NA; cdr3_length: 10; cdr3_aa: CSVVGQHAFF; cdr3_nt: TGCAGCGTTGTAGGACAGCACGCTTTCTTT
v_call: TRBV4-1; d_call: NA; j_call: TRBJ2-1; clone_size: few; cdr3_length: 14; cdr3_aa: CASSPGYSYNEQFF; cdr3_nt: TGCGCCAGCAGCCCTGGGTACAGTTACAATGAGCAGTTCTTC
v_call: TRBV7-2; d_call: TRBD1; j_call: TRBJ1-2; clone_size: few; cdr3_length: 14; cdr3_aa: CASSSRTGGYGYTF; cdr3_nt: TGTGCCAGCAGCTCGAGGACAGGAGGCTATGGCTACACCTTC
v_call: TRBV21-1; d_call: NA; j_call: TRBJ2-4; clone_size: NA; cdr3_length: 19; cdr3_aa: CASSKVKAGGSLAKNIQYF; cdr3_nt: TGTGCCAGCAGCAAAGTAAAGGCAGGGGGCAGTCTAGCCAAAAACATTCAGTACTTC
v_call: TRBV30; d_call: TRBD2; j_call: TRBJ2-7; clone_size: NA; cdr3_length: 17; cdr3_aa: CAWSGTWTSGYSYEQYF; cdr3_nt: TGTGCCTGGAGTGGCACATGGACTAGCGGCTACTCCTACGAGCAGTACTTC
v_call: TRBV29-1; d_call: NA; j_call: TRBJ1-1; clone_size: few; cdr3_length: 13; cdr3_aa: CSVEGRQNTEAFF; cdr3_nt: TGCAGCGTTGAAGGCAGACAGAACACTGAAGCTTTCTTT
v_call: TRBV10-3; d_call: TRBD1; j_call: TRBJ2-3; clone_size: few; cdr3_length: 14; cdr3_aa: CAIKEQGVTDTQYF; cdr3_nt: TGTGCCATCAAAGAACAGGGGGTAACAGATACGCAGTATTTT
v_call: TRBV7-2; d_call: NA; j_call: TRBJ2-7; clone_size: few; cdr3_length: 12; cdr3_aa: CASSLLGGEQYF; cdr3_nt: TGTGCCAGCAGCTTATTGGGTGGCGAGCAGTACTTC
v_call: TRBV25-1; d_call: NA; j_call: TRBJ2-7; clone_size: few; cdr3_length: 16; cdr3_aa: CASSEGGRRRAYEQYF; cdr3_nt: TGTGCCAGCAGTGAGGGGGGACGGAGGCGGGCCTACGAGCAGTACTTC
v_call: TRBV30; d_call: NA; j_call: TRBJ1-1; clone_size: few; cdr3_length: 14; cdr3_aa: CACIGVNWNTEAFF; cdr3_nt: TGTGCCTGCATCGGGGTTAACTGGAACACTGAAGCTTTCTTT
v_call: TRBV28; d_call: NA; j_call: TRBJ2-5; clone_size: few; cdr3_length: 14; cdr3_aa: CASRLWTDQETQYF; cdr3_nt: TGTGCCAGCAGACTATGGACAGACCAAGAGACCCAGTACTTC